The 6 T cell receptor beta chains listed next were all sequenced from one sample in a study of cytomegalovirus exposure and HLA in healthy donors. Sequenced by immunoSEQ multiplex PCR; TCRdb stores in-frame clones only, minus some. Of 150,000 to 200,000 clones in the sample, around 80% are singletons; the top ten hold over 0.95%. Input material: PBMCs. The source of these receptors is a woman aged 25 to 39 in good health and CMV-seronegative.

This clone occurred a few times. The chain recombines TRBV19 with TRBJ1-1; no definite D call. This CDR3 contains 15 residues. The V gene's germline CDR1 is LNHDA and CDR2 SQIVND (reference sequence). V was cut by 3 bases and J by 6 bases, with 17 bases left in between. The CDR3 nucleotides are TGTGCCAGTAGTATCCCACCCGGAGGGTACGCTGAAGCTTTCTTT. Translation: CASSIPPGGYAEAFF.

The genes are TRBV18 and TRBJ1-1, with a tentative D call TRBD1 (5 bases). Germline CDR1 KGHSH, CDR2 LQKENI. V was trimmed by 2 bases and J by 6 bases, leaving 13 bases between them. The CDR3 length is 14 residues. The CDR3 spells CASSPSGRWAEAFF. Written as DNA, the CDR3 is TGTGCCAGCTCACCATCAGGGCGGTGGGCTGAAGCTTTCTTT.

The chain is built from TRBV11-2 and TRBJ2-3; 10 bases match TRBD2. CDR1 is SGHAT, CDR2 FQNNGV, per germline. With V trimmed by 5 bases and J by 5 bases, 7 bases remained unmatched. The CDR3 is 15 residues long. The CDR3 nucleotides read TGTGCCAGCAGCCCACTAGCGGGGAGGGGAGATACGCAGTATTTT. It yields the protein CASSPLAGRGDTQYF.

The chain joins TRBV5-5 to TRBJ1-2; no firm D call. CDR1 is SGHKS, CDR2 YYEKEE, per germline (reference sequence). The CDR3 is 15 amino acids. Trimming took 0 bases from V and 1 from J, leaving 10 bases between them. The CDR3 nucleotides are TGTGCCAGCAGCTTGGTCACCCGGGTTAACTATGGCTACACCTTC. Translating it yields CASSLVTRVNYGYTF.

The V call is TRBV14, the J call TRBJ2-5; D call uncertain. Germline V gene lookup returns CDR1 SGHDN and CDR2 FVKESK. This CDR3 region has 15 residues. Trimming stripped 0 bases from V and 2 bases from J, with 10 bases between. The DNA for the CDR3 is TGTGCCAGCAGCCAAGAGATTACAGCACAAGAGACCCAGTACTTC. Its translation: CASSQEITAQETQYF.

The chain links TRBV7-9 to TRBJ2-3, with D unclear. The V end was cut by 5 bases, the J end by 6 bases, with 6 bases between. CDR1 is SEHNR and CDR2 is FQNEAQ in the germline V gene (reference sequence). The CDR3 has 11 amino acids. The CDR3 coding sequence is TGTGCCAGCAGCCCCCTCGATACGCAGTATTTT. It specifies CASSPLDTQYF.